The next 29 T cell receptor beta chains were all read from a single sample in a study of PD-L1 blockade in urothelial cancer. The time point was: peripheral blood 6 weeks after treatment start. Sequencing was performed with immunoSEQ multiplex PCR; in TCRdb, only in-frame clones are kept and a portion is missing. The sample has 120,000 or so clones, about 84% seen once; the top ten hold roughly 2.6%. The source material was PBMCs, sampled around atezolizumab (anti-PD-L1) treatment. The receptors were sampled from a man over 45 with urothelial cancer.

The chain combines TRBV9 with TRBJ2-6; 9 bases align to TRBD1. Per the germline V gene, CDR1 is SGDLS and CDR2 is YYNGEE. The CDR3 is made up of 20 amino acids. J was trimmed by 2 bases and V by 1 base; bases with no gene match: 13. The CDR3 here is CASSVPRGTGLLTGANVLTF. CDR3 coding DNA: TGTGCCAGCAGCGTACCCCGAGGGACAGGGTTACTCACTGGGGCCAACGTCCTGACTTTC.

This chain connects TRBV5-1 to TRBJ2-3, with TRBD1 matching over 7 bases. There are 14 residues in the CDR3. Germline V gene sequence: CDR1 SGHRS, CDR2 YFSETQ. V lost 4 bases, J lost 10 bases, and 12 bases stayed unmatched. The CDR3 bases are TGCGCCAGCAGCCCCGGGACAGAGGGGCTGGCGCAGTATTTT. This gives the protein CASSPGTEGLAQYF.

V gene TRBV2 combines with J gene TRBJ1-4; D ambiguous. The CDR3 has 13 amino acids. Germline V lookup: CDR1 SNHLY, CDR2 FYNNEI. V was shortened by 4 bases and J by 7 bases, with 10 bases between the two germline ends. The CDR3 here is CASSVGLSEKLFF. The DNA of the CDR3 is TGTGCCAGCAGTGTTGGACTAAGTGAAAAACTGTTTTTT.

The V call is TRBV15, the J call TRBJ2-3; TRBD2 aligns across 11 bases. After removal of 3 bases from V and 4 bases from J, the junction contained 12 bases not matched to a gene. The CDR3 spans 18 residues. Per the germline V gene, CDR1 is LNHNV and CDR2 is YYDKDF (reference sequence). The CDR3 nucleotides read TGTGCCACCAGCAGCGATCCTTATCTAGCGGGAGGTGCAGATACGCAGTATTTT. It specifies CATSSDPYLAGGADTQYF. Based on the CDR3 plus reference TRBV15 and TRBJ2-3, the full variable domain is DAMVIQNPRYQVTQFGKPVTLSCSQTLNHNVMYWYQQKSSQAPKLLFHYYDKDFNNEADTPDNFQSRRPNTSFCFLDIRSPGLGDTAMYLCATSSDPYLAGGADTQYFGPGTRLTVL.

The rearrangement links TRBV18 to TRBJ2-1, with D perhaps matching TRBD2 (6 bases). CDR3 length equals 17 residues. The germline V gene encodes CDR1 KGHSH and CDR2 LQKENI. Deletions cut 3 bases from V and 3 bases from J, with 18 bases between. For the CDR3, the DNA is TGTGCCAGCTCACCGCCCCGGGGCGGGATGGACTACAATGAGCAGTTCTTC. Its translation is CASSPPRGGMDYNEQFF.

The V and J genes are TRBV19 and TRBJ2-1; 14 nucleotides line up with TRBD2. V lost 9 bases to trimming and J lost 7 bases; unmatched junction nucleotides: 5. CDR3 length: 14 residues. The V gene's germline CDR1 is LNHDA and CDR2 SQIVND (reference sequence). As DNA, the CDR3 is TGTGCCAGCGCCGGGACTAGCGGGAGTAATGAGCAGTTCTTC. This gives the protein CASAGTSGSNEQFF.

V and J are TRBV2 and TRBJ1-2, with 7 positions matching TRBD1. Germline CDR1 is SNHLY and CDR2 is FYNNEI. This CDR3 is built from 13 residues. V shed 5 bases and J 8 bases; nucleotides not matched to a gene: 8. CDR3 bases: TGTGCCAGCAGTTACAGGGGAGTGAAGGGCTACACCTTC. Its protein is CASSYRGVKGYTF.

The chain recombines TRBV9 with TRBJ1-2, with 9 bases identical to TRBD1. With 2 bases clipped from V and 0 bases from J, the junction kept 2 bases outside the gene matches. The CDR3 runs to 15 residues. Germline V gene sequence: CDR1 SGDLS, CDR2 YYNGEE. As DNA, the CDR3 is TGTGCCAGCAGCGTGGGACAGGGACCTAACTATGGCTACACCTTC. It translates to CASSVGQGPNYGYTF.

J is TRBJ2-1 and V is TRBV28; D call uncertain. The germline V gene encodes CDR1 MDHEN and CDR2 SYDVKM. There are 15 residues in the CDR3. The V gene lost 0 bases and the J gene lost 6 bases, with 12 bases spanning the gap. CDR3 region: CASSLWVERANEQFF. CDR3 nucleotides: TGTGCCAGCAGTTTATGGGTTGAGCGAGCCAATGAGCAGTTCTTC. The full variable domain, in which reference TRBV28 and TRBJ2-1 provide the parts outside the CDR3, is DVKVTQSSRYLVKRTGEKVFLECVQDMDHENMFWYRQDPGLGLRLIYFSYDVKMKEKGDIPEGYSVSREKKERFSLILESASTNQTSMYLCASSLWVERANEQFFGPGTRLTVL.

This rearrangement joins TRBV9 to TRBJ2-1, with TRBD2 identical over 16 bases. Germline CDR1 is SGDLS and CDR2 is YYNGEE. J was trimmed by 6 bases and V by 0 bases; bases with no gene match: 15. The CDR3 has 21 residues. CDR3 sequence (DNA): TGTGCCAGCAGCGTAGGGGGGGGACTGGGACTAGCGGGAGGGCCAGGCAATGAGCAGTTCTTC. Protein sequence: CASSVGGGLGLAGGPGNEQFF.

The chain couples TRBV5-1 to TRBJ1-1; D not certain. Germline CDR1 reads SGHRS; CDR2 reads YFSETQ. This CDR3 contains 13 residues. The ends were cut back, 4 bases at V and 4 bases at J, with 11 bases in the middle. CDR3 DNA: TGCGCCAGCAGCGGACTGGGCGGCACTGAAGCTTTCTTT. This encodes CASSGLGGTEAFF. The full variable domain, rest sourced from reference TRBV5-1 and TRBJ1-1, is KAGVTQTPRYLIKTRGQQVTLSCSPISGHRSVSWYQQTPGQGLQFLFEYFSETQRNKGNFPGRFSGRQFSNSRSEMNVSTLELGDSALYLCASSGLGGTEAFFGQGTRLTVV.

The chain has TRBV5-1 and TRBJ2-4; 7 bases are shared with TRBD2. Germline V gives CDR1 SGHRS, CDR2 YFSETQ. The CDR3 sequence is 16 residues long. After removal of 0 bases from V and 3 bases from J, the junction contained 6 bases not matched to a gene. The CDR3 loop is CASSLAGGLNKNIQYF. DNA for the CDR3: TGCGCCAGCAGCTTGGCCGGGGGGTTGAACAAAAACATTCAGTACTTC.

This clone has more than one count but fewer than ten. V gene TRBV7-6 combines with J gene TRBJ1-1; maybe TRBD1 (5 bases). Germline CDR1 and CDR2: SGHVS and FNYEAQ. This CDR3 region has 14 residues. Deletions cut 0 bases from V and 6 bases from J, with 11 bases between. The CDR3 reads CASSLASRGSEAFF. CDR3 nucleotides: TGTGCCAGCAGCTTAGCTAGTAGGGGCTCTGAAGCTTTCTTT.

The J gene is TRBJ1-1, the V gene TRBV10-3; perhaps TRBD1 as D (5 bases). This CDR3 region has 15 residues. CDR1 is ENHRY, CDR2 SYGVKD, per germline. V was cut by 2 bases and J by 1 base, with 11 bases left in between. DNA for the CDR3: TGTGCCATCAGTGAGCCACAGGTCGAGAACACTGAAGCTTTCTTT. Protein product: CAISEPQVENTEAFF.

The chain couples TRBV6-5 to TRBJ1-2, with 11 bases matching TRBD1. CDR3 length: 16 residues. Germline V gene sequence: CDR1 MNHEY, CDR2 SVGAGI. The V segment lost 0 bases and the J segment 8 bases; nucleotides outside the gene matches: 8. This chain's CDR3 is CASSYSEGQGARGYTF. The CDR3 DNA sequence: TGTGCCAGCAGTTACTCGGAAGGACAGGGGGCGCGAGGCTACACCTTC.

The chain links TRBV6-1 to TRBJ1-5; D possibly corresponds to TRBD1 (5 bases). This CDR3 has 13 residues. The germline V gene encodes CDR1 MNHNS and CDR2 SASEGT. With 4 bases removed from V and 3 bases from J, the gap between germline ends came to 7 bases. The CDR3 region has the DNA TGTGCCAGCAGTGGGACAAACAATCAGCCCCAGCATTTT. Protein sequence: CASSGTNNQPQHF.

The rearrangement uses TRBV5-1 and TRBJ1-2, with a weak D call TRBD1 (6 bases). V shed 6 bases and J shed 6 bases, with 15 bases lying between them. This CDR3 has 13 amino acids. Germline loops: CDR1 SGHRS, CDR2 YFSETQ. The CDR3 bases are TGCGCCAGCACCTCACAGGGTTTCGATGGCTACACCTTC. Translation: CASTSQGFDGYTF.

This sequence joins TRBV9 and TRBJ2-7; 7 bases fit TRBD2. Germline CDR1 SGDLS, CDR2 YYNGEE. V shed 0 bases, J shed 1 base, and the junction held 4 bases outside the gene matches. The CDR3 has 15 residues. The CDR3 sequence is CASSVAGGASYEQYF. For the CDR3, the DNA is TGTGCCAGCAGCGTAGCGGGAGGAGCGTCCTACGAGCAGTACTTC.

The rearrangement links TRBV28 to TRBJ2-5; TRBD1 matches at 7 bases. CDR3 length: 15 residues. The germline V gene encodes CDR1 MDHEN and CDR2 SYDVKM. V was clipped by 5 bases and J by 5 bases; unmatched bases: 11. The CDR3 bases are TGTGCCAGCAGTAACAGACAGGGAAGGGGGGAGACCCAGTACTTC. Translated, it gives CASSNRQGRGETQYF.

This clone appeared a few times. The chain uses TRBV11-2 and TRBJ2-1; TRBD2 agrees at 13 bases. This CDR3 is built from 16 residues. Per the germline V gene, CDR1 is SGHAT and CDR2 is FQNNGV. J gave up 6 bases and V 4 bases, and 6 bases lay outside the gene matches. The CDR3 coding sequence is TGTGCCAGCAGCTCTCCGGGACTAGCGGGATCCAATGAGCAGTTCTTC. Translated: CASSSPGLAGSNEQFF.

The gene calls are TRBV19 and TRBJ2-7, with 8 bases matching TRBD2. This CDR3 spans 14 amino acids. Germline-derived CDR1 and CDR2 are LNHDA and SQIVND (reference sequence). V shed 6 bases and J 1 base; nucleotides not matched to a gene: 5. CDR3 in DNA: TGTGCCAGTAGGTCGGTAGCGGGATCCTACGAGCAGTACTTC. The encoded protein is CASRSVAGSYEQYF.

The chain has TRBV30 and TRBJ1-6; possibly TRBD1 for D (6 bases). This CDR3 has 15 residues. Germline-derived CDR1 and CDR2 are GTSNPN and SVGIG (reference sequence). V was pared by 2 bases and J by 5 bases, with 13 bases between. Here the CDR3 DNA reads TGTGCCTGGAGTTTGGGACACACAAATAATTCACCCCTCCACTTT. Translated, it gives CAWSLGHTNNSPLHF.

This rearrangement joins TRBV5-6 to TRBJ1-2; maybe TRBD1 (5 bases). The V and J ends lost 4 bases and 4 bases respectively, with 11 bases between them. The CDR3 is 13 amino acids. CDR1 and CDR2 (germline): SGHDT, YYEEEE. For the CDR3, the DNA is TGTGCCAGCAGCCTCAGGGTAACCTATGGCTACACCTTC. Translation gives CASSLRVTYGYTF.

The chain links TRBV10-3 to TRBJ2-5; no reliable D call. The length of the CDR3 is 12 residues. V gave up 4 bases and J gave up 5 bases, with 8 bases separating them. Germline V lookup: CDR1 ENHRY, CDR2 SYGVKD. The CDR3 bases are TGTGCCATCAGTGGCGGCGAGGAGACCCAGTACTTC. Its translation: CAISGGEETQYF.

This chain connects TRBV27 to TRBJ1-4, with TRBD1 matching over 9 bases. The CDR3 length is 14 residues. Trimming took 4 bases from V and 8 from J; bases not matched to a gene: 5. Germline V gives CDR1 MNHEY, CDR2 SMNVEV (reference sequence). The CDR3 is CASSSAGTGEKLFF. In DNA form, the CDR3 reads TGTGCCAGCAGTTCCGCCGGGACAGGGGAAAAACTGTTTTTT.

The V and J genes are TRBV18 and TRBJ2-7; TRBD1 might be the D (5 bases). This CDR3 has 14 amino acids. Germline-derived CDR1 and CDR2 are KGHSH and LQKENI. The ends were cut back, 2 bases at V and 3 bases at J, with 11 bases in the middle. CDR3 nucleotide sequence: TGTGCCAGCTCACCAGAAGACAGTTACTACGAGCAGTACTTC. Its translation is CASSPEDSYYEQYF. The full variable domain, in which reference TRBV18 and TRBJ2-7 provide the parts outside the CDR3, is NAGVMQNPRHLVRRRGQEARLRCSPMKGHSHVYWYRQLPEEGLKFMVYLQKENIIDESGMPKERFSAEFPKEGPSILRIQQVVRGDSAAYFCASSPEDSYYEQYFGPGTRLTVT.

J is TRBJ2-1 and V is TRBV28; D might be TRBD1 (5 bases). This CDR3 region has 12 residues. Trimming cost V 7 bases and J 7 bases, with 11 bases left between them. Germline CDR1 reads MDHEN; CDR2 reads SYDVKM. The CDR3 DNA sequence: TGTGCCAGCACTGACAGATTGAATGAGCAGTTCTTC. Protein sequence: CASTDRLNEQFF. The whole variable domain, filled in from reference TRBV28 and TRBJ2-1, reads DVKVTQSSRYLVKRTGEKVFLECVQDMDHENMFWYRQDPGLGLRLIYFSYDVKMKEKGDIPEGYSVSREKKERFSLILESASTNQTSMYLCASTDRLNEQFFGPGTRLTVL.

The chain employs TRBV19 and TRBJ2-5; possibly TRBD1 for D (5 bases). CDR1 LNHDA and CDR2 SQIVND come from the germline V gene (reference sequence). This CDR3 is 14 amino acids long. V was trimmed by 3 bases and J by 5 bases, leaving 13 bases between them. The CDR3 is CASSMQGARETQYF. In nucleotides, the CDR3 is TGTGCCAGTAGTATGCAAGGGGCGCGGGAGACCCAGTACTTC. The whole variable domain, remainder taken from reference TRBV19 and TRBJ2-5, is DGGITQSPKYLFRKEGQNVTLSCEQNLNHDAMYWYRQDPGQGLRLIYYSQIVNDFQKGDIAEGYSVSREKKESFPLTVTSAQKNPTAFYLCASSMQGARETQYFGPGTRLLVL.

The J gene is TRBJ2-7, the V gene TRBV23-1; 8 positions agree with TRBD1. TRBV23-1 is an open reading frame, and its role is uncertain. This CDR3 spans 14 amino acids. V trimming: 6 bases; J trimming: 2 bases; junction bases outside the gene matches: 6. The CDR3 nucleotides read TGCGCCAGCAGGCCCCCGACAGGGGCCTACGAGCAGTACTTC. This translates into CASRPPTGAYEQYF.